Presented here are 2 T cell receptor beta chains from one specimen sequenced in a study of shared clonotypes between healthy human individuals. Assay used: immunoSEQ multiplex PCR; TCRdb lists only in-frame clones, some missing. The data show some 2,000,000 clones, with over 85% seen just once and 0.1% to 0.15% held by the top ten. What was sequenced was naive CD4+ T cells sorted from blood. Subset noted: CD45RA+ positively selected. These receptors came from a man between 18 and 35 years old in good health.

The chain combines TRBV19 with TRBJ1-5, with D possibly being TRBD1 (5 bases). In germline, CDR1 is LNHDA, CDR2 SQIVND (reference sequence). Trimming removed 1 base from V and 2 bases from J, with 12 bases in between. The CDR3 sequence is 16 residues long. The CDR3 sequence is CASSIVQGVGNQPQHF. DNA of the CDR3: TGTGCCAGTAGTATAGTTCAGGGAGTTGGCAATCAGCCCCAGCATTTT.

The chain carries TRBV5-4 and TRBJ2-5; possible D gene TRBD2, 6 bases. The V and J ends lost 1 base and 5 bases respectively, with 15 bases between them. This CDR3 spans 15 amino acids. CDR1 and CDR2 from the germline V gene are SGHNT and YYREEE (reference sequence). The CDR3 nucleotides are TGTGCCAGCAGCTTGTTTCCGGGACTGGGGGAGACCCAGTACTTC. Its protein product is CASSLFPGLGETQYF.